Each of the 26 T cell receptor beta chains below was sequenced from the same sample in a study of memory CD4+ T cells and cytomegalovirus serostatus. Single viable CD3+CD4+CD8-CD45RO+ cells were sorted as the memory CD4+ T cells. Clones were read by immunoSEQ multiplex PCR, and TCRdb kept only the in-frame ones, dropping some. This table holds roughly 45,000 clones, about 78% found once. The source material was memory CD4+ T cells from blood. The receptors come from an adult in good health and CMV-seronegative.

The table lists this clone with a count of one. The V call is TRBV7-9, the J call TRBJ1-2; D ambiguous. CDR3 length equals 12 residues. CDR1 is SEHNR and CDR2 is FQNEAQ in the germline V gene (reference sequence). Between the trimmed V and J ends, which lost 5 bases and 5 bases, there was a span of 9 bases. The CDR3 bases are TGTGCCAGCAGCCCACAGCGGTATGGCTACACCTTC. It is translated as CASSPQRYGYTF.

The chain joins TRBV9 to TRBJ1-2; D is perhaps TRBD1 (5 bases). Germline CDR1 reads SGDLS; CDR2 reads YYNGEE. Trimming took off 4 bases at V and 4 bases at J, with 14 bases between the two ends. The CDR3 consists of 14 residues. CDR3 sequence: CASSSRGTGYGYTF. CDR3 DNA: TGTGCCAGCAGCTCCCGAGGGACGGGCTATGGCTACACCTTC.

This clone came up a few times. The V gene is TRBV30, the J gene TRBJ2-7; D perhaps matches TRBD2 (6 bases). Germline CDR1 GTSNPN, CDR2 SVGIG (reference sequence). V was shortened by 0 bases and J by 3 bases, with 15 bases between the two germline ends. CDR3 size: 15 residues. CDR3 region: CAWSVTGLMFYEQYF. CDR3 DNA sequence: TGTGCCTGGAGTGTAACGGGACTGATGTTCTACGAGCAGTACTTC.

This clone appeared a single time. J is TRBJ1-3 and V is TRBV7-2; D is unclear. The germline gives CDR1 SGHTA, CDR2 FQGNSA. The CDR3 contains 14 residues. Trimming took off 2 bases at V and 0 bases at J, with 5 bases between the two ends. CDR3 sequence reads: CASSLSSSGNTIYF. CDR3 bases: TGTGCCAGCAGCTTAAGTAGCTCTGGAAACACCATATATTTT. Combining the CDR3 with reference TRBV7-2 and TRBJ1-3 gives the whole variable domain GAGVSQSPSNKVTEKGKDVELRCDPISGHTALYWYRQSLGQGLEFLIYFQGNSAPDKSGLPSDRFSAERTGGSVSTLTIQRTQQEDSAVYLCASSLSSSGNTIYFGEGSWLTVV.

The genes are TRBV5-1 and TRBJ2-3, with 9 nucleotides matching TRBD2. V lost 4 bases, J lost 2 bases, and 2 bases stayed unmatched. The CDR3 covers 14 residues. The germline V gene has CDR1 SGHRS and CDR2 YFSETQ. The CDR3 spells CASSRGGATDTQYF. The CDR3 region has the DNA TGCGCCAGCAGCCGCGGGGGGGCCACAGATACGCAGTATTTT.

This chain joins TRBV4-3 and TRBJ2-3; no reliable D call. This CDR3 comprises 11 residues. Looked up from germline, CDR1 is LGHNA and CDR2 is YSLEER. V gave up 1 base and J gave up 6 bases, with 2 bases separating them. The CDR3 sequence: CASSQGDTQYF. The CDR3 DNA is TGCGCCAGCAGCCAAGGGGATACGCAGTATTTT.

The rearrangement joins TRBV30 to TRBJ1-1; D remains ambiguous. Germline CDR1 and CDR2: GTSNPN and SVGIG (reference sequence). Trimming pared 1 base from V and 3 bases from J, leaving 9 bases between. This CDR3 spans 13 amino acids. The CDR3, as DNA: TGTGCCTGGAGTGAGTCGGGCCACACTGAAGCTTTCTTT. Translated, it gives CAWSESGHTEAFF.

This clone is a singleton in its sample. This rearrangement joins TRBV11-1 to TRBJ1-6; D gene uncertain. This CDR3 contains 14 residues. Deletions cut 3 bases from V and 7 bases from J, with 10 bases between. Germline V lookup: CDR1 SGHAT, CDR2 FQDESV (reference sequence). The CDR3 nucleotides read TGTGCCAGCAGCTTCGAGCTAACAAATTCACCCCTCCACTTT. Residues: CASSFELTNSPLHF.

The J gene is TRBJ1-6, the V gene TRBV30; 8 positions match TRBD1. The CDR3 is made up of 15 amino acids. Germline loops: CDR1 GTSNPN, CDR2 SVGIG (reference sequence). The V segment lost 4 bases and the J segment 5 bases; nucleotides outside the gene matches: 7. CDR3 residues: CAWTLDRANNSPLHF. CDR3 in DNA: TGTGCCTGGACCCTGGACAGGGCAAATAATTCACCCCTCCACTTT.

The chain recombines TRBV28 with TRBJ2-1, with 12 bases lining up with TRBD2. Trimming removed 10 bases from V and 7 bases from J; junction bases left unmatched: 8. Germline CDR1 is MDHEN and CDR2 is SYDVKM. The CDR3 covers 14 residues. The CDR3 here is CATRLAGVMNEQFF. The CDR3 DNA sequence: TGTGCCACACGACTAGCGGGGGTGATGAATGAGCAGTTCTTC.

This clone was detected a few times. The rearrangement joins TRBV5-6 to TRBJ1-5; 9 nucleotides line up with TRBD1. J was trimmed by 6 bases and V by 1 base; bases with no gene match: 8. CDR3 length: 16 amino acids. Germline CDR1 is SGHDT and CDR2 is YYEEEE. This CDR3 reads CASSLRFGTGSQPQHF. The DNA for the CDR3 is TGTGCCAGCAGCTTGAGGTTCGGGACAGGGAGTCAGCCCCAGCATTTT.

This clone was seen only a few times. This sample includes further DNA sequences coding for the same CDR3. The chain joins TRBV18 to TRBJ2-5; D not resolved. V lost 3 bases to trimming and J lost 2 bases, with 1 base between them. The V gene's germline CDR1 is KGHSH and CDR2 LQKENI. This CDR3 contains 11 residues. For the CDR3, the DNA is TGTGCCAGCTCACCTCAAGAGACCCAGTACTTC. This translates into CASSPQETQYF.

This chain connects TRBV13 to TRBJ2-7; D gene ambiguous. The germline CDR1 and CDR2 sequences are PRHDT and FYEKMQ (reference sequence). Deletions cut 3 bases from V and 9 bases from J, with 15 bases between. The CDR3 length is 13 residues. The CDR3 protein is CASSLRGYYVQYF. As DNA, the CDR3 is TGTGCCAGCAGCTTGCGAGGATACTATGTGCAGTACTTC.

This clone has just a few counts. The CDR3 DNA reads as TGTGCCAGCTCTGGGGGAACTAATGAAAAACTGTTTTTT. Its translation is CASSGGTNEKLFF. The rearrangement joins TRBV18 to TRBJ1-4; possibly TRBD1 for D (5 bases). V was pared by 6 bases and J by 1 base, with 6 bases between. CDR1 and CDR2 from the germline V gene are KGHSH and LQKENI. This CDR3 is 13 amino acids long.

Here the CDR3 reads CASSQFFLVIKDTQYF. The DNA of the CDR3 is TGCGCCAGCAGTCAATTTTTCCTAGTCATAAAAGATACGCAGTATTTT. V and J are TRBV23-1 and TRBJ2-3; D is undetermined. TRBV23-1 is assigned to the ORF class and has an uncertain function. Trimming pared 1 base from V and 5 bases from J, leaving 16 bases between. CDR3 length equals 16 residues.

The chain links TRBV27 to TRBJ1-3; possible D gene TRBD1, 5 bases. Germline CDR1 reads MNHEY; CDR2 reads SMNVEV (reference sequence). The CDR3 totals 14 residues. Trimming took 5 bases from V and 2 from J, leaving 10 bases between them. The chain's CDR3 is CASSGLGAGNTIYF. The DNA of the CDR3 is TGTGCCAGCAGTGGGTTGGGGGCTGGAAACACCATATATTTT.

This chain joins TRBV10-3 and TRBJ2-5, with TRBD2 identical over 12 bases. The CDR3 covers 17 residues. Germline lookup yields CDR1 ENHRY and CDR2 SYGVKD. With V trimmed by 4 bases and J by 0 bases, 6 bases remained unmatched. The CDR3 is CAISVSLAGGNQETQYF. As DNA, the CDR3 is TGTGCCATCAGTGTGTCTCTAGCGGGGGGGAACCAAGAGACCCAGTACTTC.

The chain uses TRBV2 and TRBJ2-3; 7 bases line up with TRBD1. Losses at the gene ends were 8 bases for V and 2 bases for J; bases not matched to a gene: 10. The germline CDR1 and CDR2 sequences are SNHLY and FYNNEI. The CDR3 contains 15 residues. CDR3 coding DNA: TGTGCCAGCCACTTGGGACAGAAGACCACAGATACGCAGTATTTT. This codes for CASHLGQKTTDTQYF.

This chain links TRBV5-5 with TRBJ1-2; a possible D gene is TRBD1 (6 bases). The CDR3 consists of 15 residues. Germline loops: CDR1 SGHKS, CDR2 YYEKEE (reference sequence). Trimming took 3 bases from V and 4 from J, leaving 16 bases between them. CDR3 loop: CASSSRHLGGYGYTF. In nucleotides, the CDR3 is TGTGCCAGCAGCTCGAGACACCTAGGGGGCTATGGCTACACCTTC.

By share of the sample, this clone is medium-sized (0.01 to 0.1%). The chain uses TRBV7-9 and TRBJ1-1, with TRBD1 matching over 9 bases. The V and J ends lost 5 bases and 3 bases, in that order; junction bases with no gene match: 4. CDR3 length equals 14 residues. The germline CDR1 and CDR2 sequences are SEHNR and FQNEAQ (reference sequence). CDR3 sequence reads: CASSLNRGHTEAFF. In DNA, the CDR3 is TGTGCCAGCAGCCTCAACAGGGGGCACACTGAAGCTTTCTTT. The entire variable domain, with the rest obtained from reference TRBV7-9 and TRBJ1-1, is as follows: DTGVSQNPRHKITKRGQNVTFRCDPISEHNRLYWYRQTLGQGPEFLTYFQNEAQLEKSRLLSDRFSAERPKGSFSTLEIQRTEQGDSAMYLCASSLNRGHTEAFFGQGTRLTVV.

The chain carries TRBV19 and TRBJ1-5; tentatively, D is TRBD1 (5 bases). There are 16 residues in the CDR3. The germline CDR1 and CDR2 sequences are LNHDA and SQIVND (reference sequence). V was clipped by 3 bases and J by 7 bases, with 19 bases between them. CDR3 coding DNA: TGTGCCAGTAGTATGGGGAGAGGGACGGGAAAGCAGCCCCAGCATTTT. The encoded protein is CASSMGRGTGKQPQHF.

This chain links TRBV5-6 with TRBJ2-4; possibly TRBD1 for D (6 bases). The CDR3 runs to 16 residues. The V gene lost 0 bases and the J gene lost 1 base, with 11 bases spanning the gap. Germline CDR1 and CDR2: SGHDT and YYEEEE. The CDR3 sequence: CASSLVRGIAKNIQYF. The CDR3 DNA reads TGTGCCAGCAGCTTGGTTAGGGGGATTGCCAAAAACATTCAGTACTTC.

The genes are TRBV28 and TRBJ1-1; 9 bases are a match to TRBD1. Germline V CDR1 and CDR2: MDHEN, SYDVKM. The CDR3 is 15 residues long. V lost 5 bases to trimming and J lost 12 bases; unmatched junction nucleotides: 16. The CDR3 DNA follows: TGTGCCAGCAGTCCAGAGGAGGGACAGGGTTTGGTATCTTTCTTT. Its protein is CASSPEEGQGLVSFF.

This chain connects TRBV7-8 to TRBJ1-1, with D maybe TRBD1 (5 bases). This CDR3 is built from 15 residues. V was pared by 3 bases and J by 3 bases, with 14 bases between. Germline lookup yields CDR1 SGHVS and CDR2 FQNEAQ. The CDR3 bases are TGTGCCAGCAGCTTTGGGGACCGGACCGACACTGAAGCTTTCTTT. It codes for CASSFGDRTDTEAFF.

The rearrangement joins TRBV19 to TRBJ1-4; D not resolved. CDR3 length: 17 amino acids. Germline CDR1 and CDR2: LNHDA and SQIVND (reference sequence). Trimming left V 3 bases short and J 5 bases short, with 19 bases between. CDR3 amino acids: CASSIERTGKLNEKLFF. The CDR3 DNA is TGTGCCAGTAGTATCGAACGGACGGGGAAATTAAATGAAAAACTGTTTTTT.

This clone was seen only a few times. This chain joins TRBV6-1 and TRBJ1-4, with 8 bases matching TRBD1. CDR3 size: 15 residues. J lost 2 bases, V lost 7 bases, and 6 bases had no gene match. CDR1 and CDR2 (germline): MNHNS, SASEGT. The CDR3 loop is CASTLGTGTNEKLFF. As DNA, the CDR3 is TGTGCCAGCACCCTGGGGACAGGCACTAATGAAAAACTGTTTTTT.